This T cell receptor beta chain is from a study of blood T cell repertoires in COVID-19. Overall study: The analysed material was cDNA or gDNA that came from T cells, B-cell-depleted T cells, or PBMCs.

This CDR3 spans 13 amino acids. Germline lookup yields CDR1 LNHDA and CDR2 SQIVND (reference sequence). Trimming took 5 bases from V and 3 from J; bases not matched to a gene: 1. The data were produced by immunoSEQ multiplex PCR, yet TCRdb's version contains in-frame clones alone and is incomplete. The data show around 110,000 clones, approximately 90% seen once. This chain joins TRBV19 and TRBJ2-1; 7 nucleotides line up with TRBD1. This TCR derives from a human donor with active COVID-19. The donor label of this sample is uncertain. Material for sequencing was peripheral blood. The CDR3 loop is CASSGTVYNEQFF. CDR3 bases: TGTGCCAGTAGTGGGACAGTCTACAATGAGCAGTTCTTC.